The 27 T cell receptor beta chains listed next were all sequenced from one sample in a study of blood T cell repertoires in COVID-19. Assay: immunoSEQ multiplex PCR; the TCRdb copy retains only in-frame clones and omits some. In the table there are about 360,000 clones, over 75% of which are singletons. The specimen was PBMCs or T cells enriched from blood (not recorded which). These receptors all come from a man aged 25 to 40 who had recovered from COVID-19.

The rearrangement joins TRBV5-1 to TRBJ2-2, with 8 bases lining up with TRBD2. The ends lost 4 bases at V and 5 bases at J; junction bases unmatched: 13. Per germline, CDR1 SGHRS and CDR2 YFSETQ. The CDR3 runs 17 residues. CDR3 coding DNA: TGCGCCAGCAGCGCCGTGGGTACTAGCGGTCGGACCGGGGAGCTGTTTTTT. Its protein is CASSAVGTSGRTGELFF. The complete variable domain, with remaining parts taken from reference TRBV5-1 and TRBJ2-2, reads KAGVTQTPRYLIKTRGQQVTLSCSPISGHRSVSWYQQTPGQGLQFLFEYFSETQRNKGNFPGRFSGRQFSNSRSEMNVSTLELGDSALYLCASSAVGTSGRTGELFFGEGSRLTVL.

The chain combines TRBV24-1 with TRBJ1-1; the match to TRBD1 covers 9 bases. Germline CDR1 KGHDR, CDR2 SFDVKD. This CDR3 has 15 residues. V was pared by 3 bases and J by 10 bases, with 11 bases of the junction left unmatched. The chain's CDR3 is CATSDIDRGSFGAFF. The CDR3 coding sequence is TGTGCCACCAGTGATATCGACAGGGGGAGTTTCGGAGCTTTCTTT.

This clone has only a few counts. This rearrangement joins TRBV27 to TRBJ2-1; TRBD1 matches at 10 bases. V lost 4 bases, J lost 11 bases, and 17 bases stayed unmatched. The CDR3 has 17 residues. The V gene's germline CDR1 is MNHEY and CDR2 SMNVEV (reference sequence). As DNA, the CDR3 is TGTGCCAGCAGTTCGGCCGGGACAGGGGTCGGGTTCGCGAAGCAGTTCTTC. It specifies CASSSAGTGVGFAKQFF.

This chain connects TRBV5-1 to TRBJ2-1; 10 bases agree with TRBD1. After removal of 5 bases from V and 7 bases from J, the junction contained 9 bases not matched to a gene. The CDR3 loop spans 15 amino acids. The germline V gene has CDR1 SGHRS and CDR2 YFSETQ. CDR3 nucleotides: TGCGCCAGCAGTTCCGGACAGGGGGGTGAGAATGAGCAGTTCTTC. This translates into CASSSGQGGENEQFF. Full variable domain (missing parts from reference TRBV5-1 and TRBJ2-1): KAGVTQTPRYLIKTRGQQVTLSCSPISGHRSVSWYQQTPGQGLQFLFEYFSETQRNKGNFPGRFSGRQFSNSRSEMNVSTLELGDSALYLCASSSGQGGENEQFFGPGTRLTVL.

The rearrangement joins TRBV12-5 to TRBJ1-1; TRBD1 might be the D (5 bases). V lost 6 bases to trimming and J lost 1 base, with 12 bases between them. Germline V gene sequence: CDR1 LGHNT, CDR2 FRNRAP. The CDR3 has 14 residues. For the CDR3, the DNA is TGTGCTAGTGGGCCCAGGGAGGGGAACACTGAAGCTTTCTTT. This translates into CASGPREGNTEAFF.

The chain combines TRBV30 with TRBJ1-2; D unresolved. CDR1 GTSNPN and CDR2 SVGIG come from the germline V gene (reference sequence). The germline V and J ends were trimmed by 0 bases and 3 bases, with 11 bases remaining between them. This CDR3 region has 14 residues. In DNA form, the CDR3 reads TGTGCCTGGAGTGTCGTAGGCGGGTACTATGGCTACACCTTC. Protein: CAWSVVGGYYGYTF. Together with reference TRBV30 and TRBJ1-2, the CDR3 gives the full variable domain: SQTIHQWPATLVQPVGSPLSLECTVEGTSNPNLYWYRQAAGRGLQLLFYSVGIGQISSEVPQNLSASRPQDRQFILSSKKLLLSDSGFYLCAWSVVGGYYGYTFGSGTRLTVV.

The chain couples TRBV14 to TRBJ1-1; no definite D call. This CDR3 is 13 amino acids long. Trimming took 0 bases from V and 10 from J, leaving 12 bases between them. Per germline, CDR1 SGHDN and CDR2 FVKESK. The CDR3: CASSQDPGSRAFF. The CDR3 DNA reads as TGTGCCAGCAGCCAAGATCCTGGGAGTCGAGCTTTCTTT.

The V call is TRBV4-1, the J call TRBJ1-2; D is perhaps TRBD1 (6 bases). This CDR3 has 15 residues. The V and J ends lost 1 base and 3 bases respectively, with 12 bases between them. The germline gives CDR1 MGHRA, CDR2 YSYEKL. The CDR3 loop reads CASSQGAGVDYGYTF. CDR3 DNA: TGCGCCAGCAGCCAAGGGGCAGGGGTTGACTATGGCTACACCTTC.

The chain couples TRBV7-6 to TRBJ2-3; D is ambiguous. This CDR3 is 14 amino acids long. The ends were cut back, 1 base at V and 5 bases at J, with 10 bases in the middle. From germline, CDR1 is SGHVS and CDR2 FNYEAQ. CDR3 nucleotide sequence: TGTGCCAGCAGCTTAGGAGGTAGAGGAGATACGCAGTATTTT. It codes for CASSLGGRGDTQYF.

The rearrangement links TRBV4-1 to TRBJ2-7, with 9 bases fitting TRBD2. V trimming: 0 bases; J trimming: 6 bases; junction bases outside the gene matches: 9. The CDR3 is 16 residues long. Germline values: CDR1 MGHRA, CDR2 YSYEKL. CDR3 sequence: CASSQDPGSGGSEQYF. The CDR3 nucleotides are TGCGCCAGCAGCCAAGATCCGGGTAGCGGGGGATCCGAGCAGTACTTC.

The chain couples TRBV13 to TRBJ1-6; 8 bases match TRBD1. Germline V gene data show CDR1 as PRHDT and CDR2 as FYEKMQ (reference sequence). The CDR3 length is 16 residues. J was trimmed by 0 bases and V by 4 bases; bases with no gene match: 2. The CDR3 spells CASSSTGGSYNSPLHF. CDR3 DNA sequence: TGTGCCAGCAGCTCTACAGGGGGCTCCTATAATTCACCCCTCCACTTT.

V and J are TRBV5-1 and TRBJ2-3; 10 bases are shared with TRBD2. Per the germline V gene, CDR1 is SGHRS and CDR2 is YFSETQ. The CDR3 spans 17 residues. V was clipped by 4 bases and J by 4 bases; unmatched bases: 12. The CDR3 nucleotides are TGCGCCAGCAGCGACCAACTAGCGGGGCCTGGAGCAGATACGCAGTATTTT. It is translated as CASSDQLAGPGADTQYF.

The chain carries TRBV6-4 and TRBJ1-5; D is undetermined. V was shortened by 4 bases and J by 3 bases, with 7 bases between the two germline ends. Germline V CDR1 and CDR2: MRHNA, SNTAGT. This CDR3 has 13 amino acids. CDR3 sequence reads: CASSAGYNQPQHF. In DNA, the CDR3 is TGTGCCAGCAGTGCCGGGTACAATCAGCCCCAGCATTTT.

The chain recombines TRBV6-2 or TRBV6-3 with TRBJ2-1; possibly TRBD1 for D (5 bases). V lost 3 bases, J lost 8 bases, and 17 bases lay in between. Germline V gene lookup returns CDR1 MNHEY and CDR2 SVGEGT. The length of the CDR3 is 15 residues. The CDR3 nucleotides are TGTGCCAGCAGTTATCGCCGACGGCTAGGGGATGAGCAGTTCTTC. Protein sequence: CASSYRRRLGDEQFF.

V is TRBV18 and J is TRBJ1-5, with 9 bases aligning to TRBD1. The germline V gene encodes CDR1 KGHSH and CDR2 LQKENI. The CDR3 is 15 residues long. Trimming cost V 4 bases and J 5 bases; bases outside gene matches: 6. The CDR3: CASSLTTGGYQPQHF. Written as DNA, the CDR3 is TGTGCCAGCTCACTTACGACAGGGGGGTATCAGCCCCAGCATTTT.

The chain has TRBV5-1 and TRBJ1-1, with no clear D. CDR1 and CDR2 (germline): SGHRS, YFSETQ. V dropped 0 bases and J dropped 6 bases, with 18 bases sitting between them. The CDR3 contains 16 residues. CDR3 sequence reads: CASSLGRNSGDAEAFF. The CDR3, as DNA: TGCGCCAGCAGCTTGGGGCGGAACTCCGGAGACGCTGAAGCTTTCTTT.

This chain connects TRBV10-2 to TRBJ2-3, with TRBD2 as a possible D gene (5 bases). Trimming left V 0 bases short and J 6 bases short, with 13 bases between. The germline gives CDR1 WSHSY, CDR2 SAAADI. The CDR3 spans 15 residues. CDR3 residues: CASSESPTGSDTQYF. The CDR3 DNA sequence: TGCGCCAGCAGTGAGTCTCCAACGGGGAGCGATACGCAGTATTTT.

CDR3 loop: CASSYSIRQGKGTEAFF. In DNA, the CDR3 is TGTGCCAGCAGTTATAGCATTAGACAGGGGAAAGGCACTGAAGCTTTCTTT. The chain combines TRBV6-2 or TRBV6-3 with TRBJ1-1; 8 positions agree with TRBD1. From germline, CDR1 is MNHEY and CDR2 SVGEGT. CDR3 length: 17 residues. Trimming cost V 3 bases and J 4 bases; bases outside gene matches: 13.

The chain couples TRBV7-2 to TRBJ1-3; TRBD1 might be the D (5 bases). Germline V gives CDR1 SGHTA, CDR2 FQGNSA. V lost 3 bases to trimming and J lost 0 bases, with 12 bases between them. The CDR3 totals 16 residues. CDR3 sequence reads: CASSLGGLGSGNTIYF. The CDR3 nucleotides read TGTGCCAGCAGCTTGGGGGGGTTGGGCTCTGGAAACACCATATATTTT.

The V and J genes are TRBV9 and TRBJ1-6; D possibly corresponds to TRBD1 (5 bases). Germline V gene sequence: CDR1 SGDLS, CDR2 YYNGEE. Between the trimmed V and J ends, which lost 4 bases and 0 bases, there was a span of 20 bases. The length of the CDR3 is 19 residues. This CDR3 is CASSPGRGAGSSYNSPLHF. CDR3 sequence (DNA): TGTGCCAGCAGCCCAGGGAGAGGGGCCGGGAGCTCCTATAATTCACCCCTCCACTTT.

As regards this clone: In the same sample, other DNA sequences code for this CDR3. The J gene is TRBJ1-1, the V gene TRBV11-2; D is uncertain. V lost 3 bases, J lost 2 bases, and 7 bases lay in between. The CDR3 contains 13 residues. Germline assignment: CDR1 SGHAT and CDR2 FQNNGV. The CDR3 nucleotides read TGTGCCAGCAGCTTGGGAGGAAACACTGAAGCTTTCTTT. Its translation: CASSLGGNTEAFF.

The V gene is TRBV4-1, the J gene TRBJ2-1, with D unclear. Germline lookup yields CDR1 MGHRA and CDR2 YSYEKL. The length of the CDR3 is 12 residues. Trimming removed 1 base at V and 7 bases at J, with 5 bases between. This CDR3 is CASSQGANEQFF. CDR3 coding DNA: TGCGCCAGCAGCCAAGGGGCTAATGAGCAGTTCTTC.

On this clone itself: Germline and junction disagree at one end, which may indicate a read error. CDR3 in amino acids: CASCFRVPEAFF. For the CDR3, the DNA is TGTGCCAGCTGCTTTAGAGTCCCTGAAGCTTTCTTT. The chain combines TRBV7-8 with TRBJ1-1; D unclear. The CDR3 runs to 12 residues. Germline V lookup: CDR1 SGHVS, CDR2 FQNEAQ.

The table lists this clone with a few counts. The CDR3 bases are TGTGCCTGGAGTGCTCTCGGGCCCGGGGCCATATATTTT. Its protein product is CAWSALGPGAIYF. V gene TRBV30 combines with J gene TRBJ1-3, with D uncertain. The germline V and J ends were trimmed by 1 base and 11 bases, with 15 bases remaining between them. Per germline, CDR1 GTSNPN and CDR2 SVGIG (reference sequence). This CDR3 comprises 13 residues.

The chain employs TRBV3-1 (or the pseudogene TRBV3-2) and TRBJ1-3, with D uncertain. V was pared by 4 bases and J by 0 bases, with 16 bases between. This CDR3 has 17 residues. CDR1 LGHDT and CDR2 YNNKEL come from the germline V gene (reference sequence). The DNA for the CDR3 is TGTGCCAGCAGCCTTCTTCGCAGGTTAAGCTCTGGAAACACCATATATTTT. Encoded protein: CASSLLRRLSSGNTIYF.

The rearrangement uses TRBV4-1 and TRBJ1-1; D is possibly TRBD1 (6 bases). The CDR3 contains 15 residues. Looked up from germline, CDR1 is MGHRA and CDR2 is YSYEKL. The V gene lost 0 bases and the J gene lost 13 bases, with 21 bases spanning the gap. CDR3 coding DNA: TGCGCCAGCAGCCAAGATCGGACGGGGTCATCCAGGGGTTTCTTT. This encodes CASSQDRTGSSRGFF.

CDR3 coding DNA: TGCAGCGCTCGGCAGGGGAATGAAAAACTGTTTTTT. It yields the protein CSARQGNEKLFF. V and J are TRBV29-1 and TRBJ1-4, with D possibly TRBD1 on 6 matching bases. Per germline, CDR1 SQVTM and CDR2 ANQGSEA. Trimming shortened V by 7 bases and J by 5 bases, and 11 bases separated the two germline ends. The CDR3 runs to 12 residues.